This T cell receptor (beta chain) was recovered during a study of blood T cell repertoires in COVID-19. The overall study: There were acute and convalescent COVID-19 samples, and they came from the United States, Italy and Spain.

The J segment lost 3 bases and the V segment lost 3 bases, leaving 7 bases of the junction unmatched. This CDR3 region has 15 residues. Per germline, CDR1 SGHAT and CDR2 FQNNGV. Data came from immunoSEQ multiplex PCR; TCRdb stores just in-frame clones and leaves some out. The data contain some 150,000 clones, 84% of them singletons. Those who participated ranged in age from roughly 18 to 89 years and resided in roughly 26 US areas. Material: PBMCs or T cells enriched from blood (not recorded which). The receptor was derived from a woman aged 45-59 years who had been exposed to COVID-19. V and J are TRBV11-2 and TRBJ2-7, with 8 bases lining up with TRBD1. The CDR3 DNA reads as TGTGCCAGCAGCTTTGAGGACAGGGTTATCTACGAGCAGTACTTC. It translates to CASSFEDRVIYEQYF.